The clone carrying this T cell receptor beta chain has a handful of counts. Its cognate antigen is unknown. The sample originates from a study of T cell repertoires in cytomegalovirus infection. Study-level findings and limits: In two of eight donors, the top clonotype was HLA-C-restricted CMV-specific. Adding up the frequency of public TCR beta families identified people who carried CMV plus the relevant HLA.

TCRdb recomputed calls from the reads with MiXCR, one row per CDR3 protein. The sample shows some 71,000 distinct CDR3 sequences, about 29% of them seen only once. Germline loops: CDR1 LGHNA, CDR2 YNFKEQ. CDR3 length: 17 amino acids. The junction had 5 bases not matched to a gene; V was cut back by 0 bases and J by 2 bases. The chain combines TRBV4-2 with TRBJ2-5; 11 nucleotides match TRBD2. The specimen was CD8+ T cells from cultured PBMCs, collected from culture after CMV antigen stimulation. The clonotype comes from a human donor in good health (CMV status not recorded). Some clones in this sample may be carry-over from other donors' samples. CDR3 nucleotide sequence: TGTGCCAGCAGCCAAGACGGATTAGCGGGGGGGCAAGAGACCCAGTACTTC. Its translation: CASSQDGLAGGQETQYF.